This is a list of T cell receptor beta chains from one sample in a study of OX40 agonist ivuxolimab in advanced cancers. Profiling relied on immunoSEQ multiplex PCR, and the TCRdb table lists in-frame clones only, not all of them. The sample holds 45,000 to 60,000 clones; 82% are singletons and the top ten take around 1.6%. The sample was CD4+ or CD8+ T cells sorted from blood, taken in a trial of the OX40 agonist ivuxolimab. These TCRs come from an adult with an advanced solid tumor such as melanoma, head and neck, liver or kidney cancer. CDR3s include the opening cysteine and the closing phenylalanine or tryptophan. D genes are given only for firm matches. Part of the rows lack a size; the others show once, few, many or a class for expanded clones.

clone size	J gene	D gene	V gene	CDR3 protein	CDR3 DNA
once	TRBJ2-7	TRBD1	TRBV29-1	CSVRPGQGANEQYF	TGCAGCGTCCGACCGGGACAGGGGGCCAACGAGCAGTACTTC
-	TRBJ1-6	TRBD1	TRBV10-3	CAISESDRSNNSPLHF	TGTGCCATCAGTGAATCGGACAGGTCCAATAATTCACCCCTCCACTTT
few	TRBJ1-5	-	TRBV19	CASRGDRQPQHF	TGTGCCAGTAGGGGGGACCGCCAGCCCCAGCATTTT
-	TRBJ2-3	TRBD2	TRBV11-2	CASSLVAGIKTDTQYF	TGTGCCAGCAGCTTAGTAGCGGGAATCAAAACAGATACGCAGTATTTT
once	TRBJ2-4	TRBD2	TRBV18	CASSPRSGEKNIQYF	TGTGCCAGCTCACCACGAAGCGGGGAAAAAAACATTCAGTACTTC
-	TRBJ2-1	TRBD1	TRBV5-1	CASSPGQGAGNEQFF	TGCGCCAGCAGCCCAGGACAGGGGGCTGGCAATGAGCAGTTCTTC
-	TRBJ2-5	TRBD2	TRBV7-9	CASSSSRVSGRPQETQYF	TGTGCCAGCAGCTCCAGCCGGGTTAGCGGGAGACCCCAAGAGACCCAGTACTTC
-	TRBJ1-1	-	TRBV11-2	CASSFSPVGGNTEAFF	TGTGCCAGCAGCTTCTCCCCGGTAGGGGGGAACACTGAAGCTTTCTTT
-	TRBJ2-7	-	TRBV14	CASSQDSRPHEQYF	TGTGCCAGCAGCCAAGATTCACGACCCCACGAGCAGTACTTC
-	TRBJ2-4	TRBD2	TRBV11-2	CASSSRSGVQYF	TGTGCCAGCAGCTCCCGAAGCGGGGTTCAGTACTTC
-	TRBJ2-7	TRBD1	TRBV7-8	CASSLADRYEQYF	TGTGCCAGCAGCTTAGCGGACAGGTACGAGCAGTACTTC
-	TRBJ2-6	-	TRBV29-1	CSVIDGARGANVLTF	TGCAGCGTAATTGACGGCGCGCGGGGGGCCAACGTCCTGACTTTC
-	TRBJ1-3	TRBD1	TRBV9	CASSTGQGSTIYF	TGTGCCAGCAGCACTGGACAGGGAAGCACCATATATTTT
-	TRBJ1-2	-	TRBV6-5	CASSYSLKVGYTF	TGTGCCAGCAGTTACTCGTTAAAAGTGGGCTACACCTTC
-	TRBJ2-5	TRBD1	TRBV5-5	CASSNRQGAGGETQYF	TGTGCCAGCAGCAACCGACAGGGGGCGGGTGGGGAGACCCAGTACTTC
-	TRBJ2-5	-	TRBV7-3	CASSPQRADETQYF	TGTGCCAGCAGCCCGCAGAGGGCGGACGAGACCCAGTACTTC
-	TRBJ2-5	-	TRBV7-7	CASSSGRDRLQETQYF	TGTGCTAGCAGCTCCGGTCGGGACCGGCTACAAGAGACCCAGTACTTC
-	TRBJ2-1	-	TRBV6-5	CACSVQGNEQFF	TGTGCCTGCAGCGTCCAGGGTAATGAGCAGTTCTTC
few	TRBJ1-2	TRBD1	TRBV6-5	CASSYSRQGENGYTF	TGTGCCAGCAGTTACTCGCGCCAGGGGGAAAATGGCTACACCTTC
-	TRBJ2-5	TRBD1	TRBV5-1	CASSPYPRQGIGQETQYF	TGCGCCAGCAGCCCCTACCCTAGACAGGGCATCGGGCAAGAGACCCAGTACTTC
-	TRBJ2-5	-	TRBV30	CAWSRGKIVLQETQYF	TGTGCCTGGAGTCGGGGTAAGATAGTCCTCCAAGAGACCCAGTACTTC
once	TRBJ2-7	TRBD1	TRBV15	CATSRADRGNEQYF	TGTGCCACCAGCAGGGCTGACAGGGGAAACGAGCAGTACTTC
-	TRBJ2-6	-	TRBV5-8	CASSHPPGSGANVLTF	TGTGCCAGCAGCCACCCCCCCGGCTCTGGGGCCAACGTCCTGACTTTC
-	TRBJ2-6	-	TRBV7-6	CASSFLTGLGGANVLTF	TGTGCCAGCAGCTTTTTGACGGGATTGGGCGGGGCCAACGTCCTGACTTTC
-	TRBJ2-1	-	TRBV4-1	CASSQDPGQPSLDEQFF	TGCGCCAGCAGCCAAGATCCCGGACAGCCGTCATTGGATGAGCAGTTCTTC
-	TRBJ1-2	-	TRBV18	CASSLGQQRGGYTF	TGTGCCAGCTCACTAGGACAGCAAAGGGGAGGCTACACCTTC
few	TRBJ1-5	TRBD1	TRBV7-2	CASSLGTVSNQPQHF	TGTGCCAGCAGCCTTGGGACAGTAAGCAATCAGCCCCAGCATTTT
-	TRBJ1-2	-	TRBV19	CASIRGVESRGAMGYTF	TGTGCCAGTATTAGGGGAGTCGAATCGAGAGGCGCGATGGGCTACACCTTC
-	TRBJ2-2	-	TRBV7-3	CASSLTGNTGELFF	TGTGCCAGCAGCTTGACTGGGAACACCGGGGAGCTGTTTTTT
-	TRBJ2-1	TRBD2	TRBV7-7	CASSIGLAGGQGEQFF	TGTGCTAGCAGCATCGGACTAGCGGGAGGTCAGGGTGAGCAGTTCTTC
-	TRBJ2-7	-	TRBV20-1	CSAEHTYEQYF	TGCAGTGCCGAACACACCTACGAGCAGTACTTC
-	TRBJ1-6	TRBD1	TRBV19	CASTQDRGYNSPLHF	TGTGCCAGTACCCAAGACAGGGGCTATAATTCACCCCTCCACTTT
few	TRBJ2-3	-	TRBV6-6	CASSYRADTQYF	TGTGCCAGCAGTTACAGGGCAGATACGCAGTATTTT
few	TRBJ2-2	-	TRBV11-2	CASGKTNTGELFF	TGTGCCAGCGGGAAGACGAACACCGGGGAGCTGTTTTTT
-	TRBJ2-7	TRBD1	TRBV9	CASSFTGDSSYEQYF	TGTGCCAGCAGCTTCACTGGGGACAGCTCCTACGAGCAGTACTTC
-	TRBJ1-1	-	TRBV4-3	CASSQDPGERTEAFF	TGCGCCAGCAGCCAAGATCCAGGGGAGAGAACTGAAGCTTTCTTT
-	TRBJ1-2	TRBD1	TRBV19	CASNRDSRSGYTF	TGTGCCAGTAATAGGGACAGCCGTTCGGGCTACACCTTC
-	TRBJ1-1	-	TRBV11-3	CASSLTTNTEAFF	TGTGCCAGCAGCCTAACCACCAACACTGAAGCTTTCTTT
-	TRBJ1-4	TRBD1	TRBV19	CASSIDRGGEKLFF	TGTGCCAGTAGTATCGACAGGGGTGGTGAAAAACTGTTTTTT
-	TRBJ1-2	-	TRBV5-1	CASIQGFSNYGYTF	TGCGCCAGCATCCAGGGGTTCTCCAACTATGGCTACACCTTC
-	TRBJ2-5	TRBD2	TRBV5-8	CASSLFTGGRGETQYF	TGTGCCAGCAGCTTGTTTACCGGCGGGAGGGGAGAGACCCAGTACTTC
once	TRBJ2-7	-	TRBV19	CASSTEFRSSYEQYF	TGTGCCAGTAGTACCGAATTCAGGAGCTCCTACGAGCAGTACTTC
-	TRBJ2-3	TRBD2	TRBV9	CASSLRLAGSSTDTQYF	TGTGCCAGCAGCCTTCGACTAGCGGGGTCTAGCACAGATACGCAGTATTTT
-	TRBJ1-5	-	TRBV6-1	CAGSDRSNQPQHF	TGTGCCGGCTCGGACAGAAGCAATCAGCCCCAGCATTTT
-	TRBJ2-7	-	TRBV6-5	CASQFSGASYEQYF	TGTGCCAGCCAATTCTCAGGGGCAAGCTACGAGCAGTACTTC
-	TRBJ1-4	-	TRBV7-2	CASSLVGFGGNEKLFF	TGTGCCAGCAGCTTAGTAGGATTTGGGGGTAATGAAAAACTGTTTTTT
-	TRBJ1-5	-	TRBV19	CASSIPGSKPQHF	TGTGCCAGTAGTATCCCGGGTAGCAAGCCCCAGCATTTT
-	TRBJ1-1	TRBD1	TRBV12-5	CASGLVMSGTGVNTEAFF	TGTGCTAGTGGTTTGGTAATGTCTGGGACAGGAGTGAACACTGAAGCTTTCTTT
-	TRBJ1-1	-	TRBV7-8	CASSSGPTEAFF	TGTGCCAGCAGCTCCGGGCCCACTGAAGCTTTCTTT
-	TRBJ2-7	-	TRBV10-1	CANTVAGDYEQYF	TGCGCCAATACAGTGGCAGGGGACTACGAGCAGTACTTC
-	TRBJ1-1	-	TRBV28	CASSPRTALMNTEAFF	TGTGCCAGCAGCCCTCGGACTGCTCTTATGAACACTGAAGCTTTCTTT
-	TRBJ2-2	-	TRBV10-1	CARRPFRVTTGELFF	TGCGCCAGGAGACCTTTTAGAGTTACCACCGGGGAGCTGTTTTTT
-	TRBJ2-7	-	TRBV9	CASSSRGGTRDEQYF	TGTGCCAGCAGCTCCCGAGGGGGGACAAGGGACGAGCAGTACTTC
-	TRBJ2-3	-	TRBV7-9	CASSLVRAVGTRDTQYF	TGTGCCAGCAGCTTAGTCCGGGCCGTTGGGACTCGAGATACGCAGTATTTT
-	TRBJ2-3	-	TRBV4-2	CASSPFSGSNTDTQYF	TGTGCCAGCAGCCCTTTCAGCGGGTCTAACACAGATACGCAGTATTTT